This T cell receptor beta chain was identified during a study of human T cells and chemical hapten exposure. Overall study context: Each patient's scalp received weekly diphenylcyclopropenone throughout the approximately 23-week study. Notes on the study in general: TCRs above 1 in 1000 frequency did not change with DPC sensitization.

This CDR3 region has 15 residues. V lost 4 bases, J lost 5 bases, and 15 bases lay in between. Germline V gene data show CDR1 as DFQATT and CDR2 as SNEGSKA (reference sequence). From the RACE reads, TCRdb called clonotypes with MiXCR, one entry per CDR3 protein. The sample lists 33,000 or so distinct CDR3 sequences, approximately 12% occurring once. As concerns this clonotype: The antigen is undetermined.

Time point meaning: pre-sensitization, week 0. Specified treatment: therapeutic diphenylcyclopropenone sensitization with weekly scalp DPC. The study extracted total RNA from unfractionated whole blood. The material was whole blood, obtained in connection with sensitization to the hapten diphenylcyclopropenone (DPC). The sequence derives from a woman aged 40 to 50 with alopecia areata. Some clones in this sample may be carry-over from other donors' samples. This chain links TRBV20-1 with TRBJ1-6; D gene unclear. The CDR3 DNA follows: TGCAGTGCTACCAAGGGAAAGGGCGATAATTCACCCCTCCACTTT. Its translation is CSATKGKGDNSPLHF.